This TCR beta chain was documented in a study of blood T cell repertoires in COVID-19 (dated by TCRdb to 2020 to 2022). Regarding the complete study: Samples covering the acute and convalescent phases of COVID-19 were provided by collaborators in the United States, Italy and Spain. Nearly every sample came with metadata listing a de-identified subject ID, COVID-19 status, age in years and sex. HLA class I and class II types, where available, came from metadata supplied by the sample provider rather than from assay-based typing. Samples were obtained from the ongoing ImmuneRACE study (first 160 participants) and from 1,254 subjects provided by 6 global collaborators. The prospective study material was composed of cDNA or gDNA derived from T cells, B-cell-depleted T cells, or PBMCs. The repertoires were made available in a free public database intended to serve as a resource for research on the immune response to SARS-CoV-2. Deeply sampled blood TCRbeta repertoires from subjects exposed to, actively infected with, or recovered from COVID-19 were included in the dataset. The paper as a whole reports these results and caveats: How much clinical and demographic metadata was included differed by source and by participant, and the metadata was provided uncurated.

TCRbeta CDR3 regions were amplified from genomic DNA using the immunoSEQ Assay, a bias-controlled multiplex PCR. From the authors' description of their analysis: The number of nucleated cells in each sample was estimated by amplification of reference gene primers within the assay. To quantify the absolute abundance of each unique TCRbeta CDR3 rearrangement, sequence reads were collapsed and filtered. For each sample, productive Simpson clonality was calculated as the square root of Simpson's diversity index over productive rearrangements. The immuneACCESS repertoire file appears here via TCRdb, limited to in-frame rearrangements. These files lack a portion of the clones; in checked studies, under half of the deficit traces to unresolved V genes, and the cause of the others is not known. V and J calls and clone size come straight from that table; D and trimming were deduced from the DNA. The sample records 21,000 or so clones, 83% of which are singletons. The ten largest clones take up approximately 7% of the sample.

This clone was found once. Which antigen it targets is not known. Base qualities are not at hand, and no much larger clone is one base apart. Collaborating institutions collected whole blood in K2EDTA tubes following their own protocols. Collaborator samples were shipped for TCRbeta analysis as frozen whole blood, isolated PBMCs, or DNA extracted from either sample type. CDR1 and CDR2, per the germline V gene, are MRHNA and SNTAGT. The CDR3 measures 14 amino acids from cysteine to phenylalanine. CDR3 DNA only is kept here, 42 bases in frame from base 1. V lost 4 bases and J lost 4 bases, and the count of bases not matched to a germline gene is 2.

The chain uses TRBV6-4 and TRBJ2-3, and 10 bases in between align with TRBD2. This clonotype was sampled from a human donor in a cohort sampled during active COVID-19. Sequences were obtained from peripheral blood. At the DNA level, the sequence is TGTGCCAGCAGTGCTAGCGGGGGAGCAGATACGCAGTATTTT. This translates into CASSASGGADTQYF.